This TCR beta chain was captured in a study of blood T cell repertoires in COVID-19. As for the study in general: The origin of the acute and convalescent COVID-19 samples was the United States, Italy and Spain. The cDNA or gDNA used as material had been derived from T cells, B-cell-depleted T cells, or PBMCs.

Germline assignment: CDR1 SGHKS and CDR2 YYEKEE (reference sequence). This CDR3 has 15 residues. The V gene lost 8 bases and the J gene lost 0 bases, with 14 bases spanning the gap. Sequenced by immunoSEQ multiplex PCR; TCRdb stores in-frame clones only, minus some. The data contain 180,000 or so clones, approximately 80% of them singletons. The sequencing input was PBMCs or T cells enriched from blood (not recorded which). The source is a man aged 50-60 years who had recovered from COVID-19. The V call is TRBV5-5, the J call TRBJ2-2; TRBD2 might be the D (5 bases). CDR3 nucleotide sequence: TGTGCCAGTTCCGCACGGGGTACGAACACCGGGGAGCTGTTTTTT. Protein: CASSARGTNTGELFF.